This record covers a single T cell receptor (beta chain). The target antigen is unknown. The data originate from a study of CD8 T cells in Susac syndrome. About the research overall: About 6 sequenced Susac syndrome patients had clinically active disease, while roughly 8 were in remission. Patients with Susac syndrome had blood drawn and were at that point therapy-naive, on corticosteroids, or on intravenous immunoglobulin alone.

The CDR3 spans 10 residues. Germline V lookup: CDR1 SEHNR, CDR2 FQNEAQ (reference sequence). Findings of the study overall: There were fewer than 20 Susac-specific public clones in total CD8+ repertoires and several in CD8+ TEMRA repertoires.

Reverse transcription used about 0.45 to 1 ug RNA and random hexamers. One entry per CDR3 protein results from TCRdb running MiXCR on the immunoSEQ multiplex PCR reads. The repertoire holds roughly 89,000 distinct CDR3 sequences, with approximately 96% as singletons. As judged by recently defined diagnostic criteria, patients with Susac syndrome had definite or probable disease. Sequenced: CD8+ T cells from PBMCs. The V gene is TRBV7-9, the J gene TRBJ2-6; D is unclear. The receptor's source is a human donor with Susac syndrome. This CDR3 reads CGSGANVLTF. The DNA of the CDR3 is TGTGGTTCTGGGGCCAACGTCCTGACTTTC. The whole variable domain, filled in from reference TRBV7-9 and TRBJ2-6, reads DTGVSQNPRHKITKRGQNVTFRCDPISEHNRLYWYRQTLGQGPEFLTYFQNEAQLEKSRLLSDRFSAERPKGSFSTLEIQRTEQGDSAMYLCGSGANVLTFGAGSRLTVL.